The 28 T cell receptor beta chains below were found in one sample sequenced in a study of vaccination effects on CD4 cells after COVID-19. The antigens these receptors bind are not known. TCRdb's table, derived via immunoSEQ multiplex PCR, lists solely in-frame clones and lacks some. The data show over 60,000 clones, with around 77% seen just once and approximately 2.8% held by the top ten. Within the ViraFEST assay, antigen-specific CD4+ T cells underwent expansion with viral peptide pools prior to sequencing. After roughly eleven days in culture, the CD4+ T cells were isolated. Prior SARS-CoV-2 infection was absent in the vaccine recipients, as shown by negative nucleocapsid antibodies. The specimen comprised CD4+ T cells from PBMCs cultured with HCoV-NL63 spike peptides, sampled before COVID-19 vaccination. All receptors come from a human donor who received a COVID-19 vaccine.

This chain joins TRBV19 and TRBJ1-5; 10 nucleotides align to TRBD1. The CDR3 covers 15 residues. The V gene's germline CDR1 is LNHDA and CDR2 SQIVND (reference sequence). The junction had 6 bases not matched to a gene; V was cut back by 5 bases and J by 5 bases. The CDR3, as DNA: TGTGCCAGTAGTGCCCGGACAGGGGGGTATCAGCCCCAGCATTTT. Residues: CASSARTGGYQPQHF.

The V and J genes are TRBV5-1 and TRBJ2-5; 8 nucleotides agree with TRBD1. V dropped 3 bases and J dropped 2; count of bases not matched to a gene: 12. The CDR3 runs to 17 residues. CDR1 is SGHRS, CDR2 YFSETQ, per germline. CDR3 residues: CASSSGTGYGGQETQYF. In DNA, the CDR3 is TGCGCCAGCAGCTCGGGGACAGGCTATGGGGGGCAAGAGACCCAGTACTTC.

In DNA, the CDR3 is TGTGCCAGCAGACGACAGGGGATTAGGACTGAAGCTTTCTTT. Residues: CASRRQGIRTEAFF. This sequence joins TRBV2 and TRBJ1-1; TRBD1 matches at 8 bases. Germline values: CDR1 SNHLY, CDR2 FYNNEI. The V segment lost 6 bases and the J segment 5 bases; nucleotides outside the gene matches: 8. The CDR3 consists of 14 residues.

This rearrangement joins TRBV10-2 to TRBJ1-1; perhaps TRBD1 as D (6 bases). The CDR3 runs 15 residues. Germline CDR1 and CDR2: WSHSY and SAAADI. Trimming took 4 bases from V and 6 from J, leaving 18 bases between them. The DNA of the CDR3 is TGCGCCAGCAGTGCCCCGGTTCGAAGGGGGTCTGAAGCTTTCTTT. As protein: CASSAPVRRGSEAFF.

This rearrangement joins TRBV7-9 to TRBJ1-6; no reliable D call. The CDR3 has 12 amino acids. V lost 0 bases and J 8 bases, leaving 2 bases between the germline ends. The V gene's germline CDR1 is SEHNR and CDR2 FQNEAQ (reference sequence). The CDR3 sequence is CASSLADSPLHF. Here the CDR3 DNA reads TGTGCCAGCAGCTTAGCGGATTCACCCCTCCACTTT.

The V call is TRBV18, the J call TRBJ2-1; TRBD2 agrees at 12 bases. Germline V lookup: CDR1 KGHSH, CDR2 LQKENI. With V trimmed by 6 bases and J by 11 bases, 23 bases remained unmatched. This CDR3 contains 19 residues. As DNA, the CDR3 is TGTGCCAGCTCCTCCCTAGCGGGGGGGAATCAGGACGTTACAATGAAGCAGTTCTTC. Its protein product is CASSSLAGGNQDVTMKQFF.

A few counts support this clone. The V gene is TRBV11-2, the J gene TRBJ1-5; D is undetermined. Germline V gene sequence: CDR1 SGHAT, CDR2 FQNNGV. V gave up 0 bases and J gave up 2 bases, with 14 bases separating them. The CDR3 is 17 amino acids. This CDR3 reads CASSLDRGVVGNQPQHF. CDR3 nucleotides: TGTGCCAGCAGCTTAGATCGCGGGGTAGTTGGCAATCAGCCCCAGCATTTT.

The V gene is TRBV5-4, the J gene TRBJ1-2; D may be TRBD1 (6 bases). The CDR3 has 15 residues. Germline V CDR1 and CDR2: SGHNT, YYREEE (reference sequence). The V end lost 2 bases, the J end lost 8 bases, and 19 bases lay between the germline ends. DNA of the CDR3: TGTGCCAGCAGCTTCCCCCGGGGGCCTGTGGGCGGCTACACCTTC. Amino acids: CASSFPRGPVGGYTF.

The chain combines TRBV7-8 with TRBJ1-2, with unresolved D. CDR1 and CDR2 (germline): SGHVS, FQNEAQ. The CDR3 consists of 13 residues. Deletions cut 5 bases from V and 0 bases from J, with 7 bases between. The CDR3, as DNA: TGTGCCAGCAGCCTCCGGGCTAACTATGGCTACACCTTC. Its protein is CASSLRANYGYTF.

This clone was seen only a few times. The CDR3 here is CASSLGDRNTGELFF. CDR3 in DNA: TGTGCCAGCAGTTTAGGGGACAGGAACACCGGGGAGCTGTTTTTT. This sequence joins TRBV27 and TRBJ2-2; 7 bases align to TRBD1. The CDR3 contains 15 residues. The V gene's germline CDR1 is MNHEY and CDR2 SMNVEV (reference sequence). V lost 2 bases to trimming and J lost 1 base; unmatched junction nucleotides: 1.

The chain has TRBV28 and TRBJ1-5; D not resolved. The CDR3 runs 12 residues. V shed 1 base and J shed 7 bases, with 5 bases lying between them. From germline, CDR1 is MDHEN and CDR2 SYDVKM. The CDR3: CASSLSGQPQHF. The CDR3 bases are TGTGCCAGCAGTTTATCGGGCCAGCCCCAGCATTTT.

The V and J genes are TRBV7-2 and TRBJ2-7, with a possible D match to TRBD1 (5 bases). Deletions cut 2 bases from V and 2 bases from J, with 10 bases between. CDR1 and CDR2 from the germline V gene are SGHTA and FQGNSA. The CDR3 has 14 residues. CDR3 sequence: CASSLIWGPYEQYV. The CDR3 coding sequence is TGTGCCAGCAGCTTAATTTGGGGCCCCTACGAGCAGTACGTC.

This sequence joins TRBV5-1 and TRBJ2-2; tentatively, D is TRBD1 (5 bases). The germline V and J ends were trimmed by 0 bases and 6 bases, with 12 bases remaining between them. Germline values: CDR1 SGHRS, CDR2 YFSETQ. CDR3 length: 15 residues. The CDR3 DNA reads TGCGCCAGCAGCTTGGGGGGCACAGTCCCCGGGGAGCTGTTTTTT. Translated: CASSLGGTVPGELFF.

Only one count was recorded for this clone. The CDR3 protein is CASSMDGATNEKLFF. Here the CDR3 DNA reads TGTGCCAGCAGTATGGACGGGGCAACTAATGAAAAACTGTTTTTT. The chain uses TRBV6-6 and TRBJ1-4; no reliable D call. The germline gives CDR1 MNHNY, CDR2 SVGAGI (reference sequence). V dropped 5 bases and J dropped 0 bases, with 10 bases sitting between them. The CDR3 consists of 15 residues.

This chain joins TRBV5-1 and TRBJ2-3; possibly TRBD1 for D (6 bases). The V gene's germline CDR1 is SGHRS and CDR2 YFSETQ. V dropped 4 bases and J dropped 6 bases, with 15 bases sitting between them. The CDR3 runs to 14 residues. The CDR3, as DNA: TGCGCCAGCAGCACGTACAGGGAGTCCGATACGCAGTATTTT. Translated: CASSTYRESDTQYF.

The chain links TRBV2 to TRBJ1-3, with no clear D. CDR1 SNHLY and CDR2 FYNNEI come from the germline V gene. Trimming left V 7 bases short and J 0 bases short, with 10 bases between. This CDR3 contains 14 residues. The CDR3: CASKGIISGNTIYF. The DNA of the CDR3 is TGTGCCAGCAAGGGAATAATCTCTGGAAACACCATATATTTT.

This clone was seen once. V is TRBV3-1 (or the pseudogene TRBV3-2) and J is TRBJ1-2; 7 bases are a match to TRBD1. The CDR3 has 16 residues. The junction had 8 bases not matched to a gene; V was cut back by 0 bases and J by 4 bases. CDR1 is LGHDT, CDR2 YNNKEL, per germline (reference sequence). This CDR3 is CASSQDMDRRSYGYTF. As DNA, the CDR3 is TGTGCCAGCAGCCAAGATATGGACAGGCGGTCCTATGGCTACACCTTC.

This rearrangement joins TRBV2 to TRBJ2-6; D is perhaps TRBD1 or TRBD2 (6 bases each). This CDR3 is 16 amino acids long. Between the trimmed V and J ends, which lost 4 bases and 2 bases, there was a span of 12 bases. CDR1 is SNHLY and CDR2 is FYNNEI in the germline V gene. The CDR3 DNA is TGTGCCAGCAGTGTGGTGGGGGGCCCTGGGGCCAACGTCCTGACTTTC. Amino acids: CASSVVGGPGANVLTF.

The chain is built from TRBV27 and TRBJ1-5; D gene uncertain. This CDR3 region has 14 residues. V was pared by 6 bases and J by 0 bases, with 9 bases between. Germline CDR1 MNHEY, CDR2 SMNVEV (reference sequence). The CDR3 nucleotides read TGTGCCAGCAGATCCGGATATAGCAATCAGCCCCAGCATTTT. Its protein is CASRSGYSNQPQHF.

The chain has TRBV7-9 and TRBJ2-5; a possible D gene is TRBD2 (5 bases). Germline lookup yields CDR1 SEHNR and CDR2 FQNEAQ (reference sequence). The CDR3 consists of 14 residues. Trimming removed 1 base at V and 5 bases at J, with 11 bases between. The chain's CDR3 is CASSLDEGGETQYF. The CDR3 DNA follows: TGTGCCAGCAGCTTAGATGAAGGCGGGGAGACCCAGTACTTC.

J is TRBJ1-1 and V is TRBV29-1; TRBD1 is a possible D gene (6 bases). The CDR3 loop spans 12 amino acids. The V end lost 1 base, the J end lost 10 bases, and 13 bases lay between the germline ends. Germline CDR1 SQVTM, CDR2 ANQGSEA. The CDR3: CSVEVAGGLAFF. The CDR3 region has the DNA TGCAGCGTTGAAGTGGCGGGGGGCCTAGCTTTCTTT.

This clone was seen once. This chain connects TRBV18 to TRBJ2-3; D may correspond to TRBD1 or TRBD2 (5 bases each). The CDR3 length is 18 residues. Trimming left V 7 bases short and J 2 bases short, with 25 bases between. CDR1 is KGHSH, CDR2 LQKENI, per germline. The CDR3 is CASYPSPTSGSSTDTQYF. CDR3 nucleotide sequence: TGTGCCAGCTACCCTTCTCCGACTTCAGGGAGTTCCACAGATACGCAGTATTTT.

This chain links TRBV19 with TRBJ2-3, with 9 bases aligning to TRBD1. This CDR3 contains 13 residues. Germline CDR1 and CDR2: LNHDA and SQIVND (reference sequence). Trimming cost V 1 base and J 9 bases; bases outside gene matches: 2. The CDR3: CASSIGQGGTQYF. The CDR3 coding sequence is TGTGCCAGTAGTATAGGACAGGGGGGAACGCAGTATTTT.

The CDR3 reads CAWGPGVGEKLFF. The CDR3 coding sequence is TGTGCCTGGGGGCCAGGGGTGGGCGAAAAACTGTTTTTT. This chain connects TRBV30 to TRBJ1-4, with D maybe TRBD1 (6 bases). Trimming cost V 5 bases and J 8 bases, with 15 bases left between them. Germline V lookup: CDR1 GTSNPN, CDR2 SVGIG (reference sequence). This CDR3 is built from 13 residues.

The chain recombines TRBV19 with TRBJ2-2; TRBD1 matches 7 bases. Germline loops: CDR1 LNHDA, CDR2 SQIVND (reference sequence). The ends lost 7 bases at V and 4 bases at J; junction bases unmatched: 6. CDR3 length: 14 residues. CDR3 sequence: CASNTGVGTGELFF. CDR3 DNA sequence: TGTGCCAGTAATACAGGGGTGGGCACCGGGGAGCTGTTTTTT. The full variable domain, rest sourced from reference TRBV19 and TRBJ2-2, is DGGITQSPKYLFRKEGQNVTLSCEQNLNHDAMYWYRQDPGQGLRLIYYSQIVNDFQKGDIAEGYSVSREKKESFPLTVTSAQKNPTAFYLCASNTGVGTGELFFGEGSRLTVL.

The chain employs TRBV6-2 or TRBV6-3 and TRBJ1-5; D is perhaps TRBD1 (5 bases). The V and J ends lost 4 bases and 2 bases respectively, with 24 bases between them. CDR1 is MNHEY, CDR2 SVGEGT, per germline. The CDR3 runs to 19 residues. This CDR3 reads CASSSSRDRTPGGNQPQHF. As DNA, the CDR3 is TGTGCCAGCAGTTCCTCAAGGGACCGAACCCCCGGGGGCAATCAGCCCCAGCATTTT.

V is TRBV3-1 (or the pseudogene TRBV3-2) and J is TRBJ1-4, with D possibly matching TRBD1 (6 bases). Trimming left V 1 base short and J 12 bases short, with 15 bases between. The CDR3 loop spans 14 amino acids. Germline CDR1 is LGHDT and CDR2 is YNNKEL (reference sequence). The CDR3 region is CASSQAIGTGQLFF. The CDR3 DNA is TGTGCCAGCAGCCAAGCGATAGGAACAGGGCAACTGTTTTTT.

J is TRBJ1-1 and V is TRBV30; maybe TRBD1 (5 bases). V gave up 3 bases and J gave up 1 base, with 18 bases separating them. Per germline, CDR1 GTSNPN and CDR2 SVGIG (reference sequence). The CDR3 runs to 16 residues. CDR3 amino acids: CAWRPPLGGPNTEAFF. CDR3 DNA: TGTGCCTGGAGGCCCCCCCTGGGGGGTCCGAACACTGAAGCTTTCTTT.